The 22 T cell receptor beta chains given below trace back to one sample, sequenced in a study of high-grade serous ovarian cancer treatment subgroups. Tumor tissue was taken before any definitive surgery or chemotherapy was given. Repertoires were generated with immunoSEQ multiplex PCR, while TCRdb's copy carries only in-frame clones and drops some. The sample includes 5,500 to 6,000 clones, under 80% of them seen just once. The specimen was tumor tissue. These receptor sequences come from a human donor with high-grade serous ovarian cancer.

The genes are TRBV19 and TRBJ2-5, with TRBD1 matching over 9 bases. TRBJ2-7 matches the DNA end more closely, so the J call is doubtful. Germline lookup yields CDR1 LNHDA and CDR2 SQIVND (reference sequence). The CDR3 loop spans 14 amino acids. CDR3 protein: CASSMGTGSYEQYF. DNA for the CDR3: TGTGCCAGTAGTATGGGGACAGGGTCCTACGAGCAGTACTTC.

J is TRBJ2-3 and V is TRBV9, with D possibly TRBD2 on 6 matching bases. This CDR3 is built from 15 residues. CDR1 is SGDLS, CDR2 YYNGEE, per germline. The V gene lost 0 bases and the J gene lost 6 bases, with 14 bases spanning the gap. The CDR3 reads CASSVESGRGDTQYF. In nucleotides, the CDR3 is TGTGCCAGCAGCGTAGAGAGCGGGCGGGGTGATACGCAGTATTTT.

This chain links TRBV2 with TRBJ1-4; TRBD1 aligns across 10 bases. The germline V gene has CDR1 SNHLY and CDR2 FYNNEI. With V trimmed by 6 bases and J by 8 bases, 6 bases remained unmatched. The CDR3 loop spans 14 amino acids. The CDR3 nucleotides read TGTGCCAGCAGACCCGGGACAGGGGAGGAAAAACTGTTTTTT. Amino acid sequence: CASRPGTGEEKLFF.

CDR3 in DNA: TGTGCCAGCAGTTCACAGGGTAACTATGGCTACACCTTC. This codes for CASSSQGNYGYTF. V and J are TRBV6-5 and TRBJ1-2, with D possibly matching TRBD1 (6 bases). This CDR3 spans 13 amino acids. Germline-derived CDR1 and CDR2 are MNHEY and SVGAGI. The V end was cut by 4 bases, the J end by 1 base, with 7 bases between.

This chain joins TRBV7-9 and TRBJ1-2, with 7 bases aligning to TRBD1. The CDR3 consists of 12 residues. Germline values: CDR1 SEHNR, CDR2 FQNEAQ (reference sequence). Trimming took 5 bases from V and 7 from J; bases not matched to a gene: 4. The CDR3 reads CASSPTGAGYTF. The CDR3 DNA reads as TGTGCCAGCAGCCCTACAGGGGCTGGCTACACCTTC.

This clone has just one count. This chain joins TRBV5-4 and TRBJ2-2; 8 positions agree with TRBD2. Germline assignment: CDR1 SGHNT and CDR2 YYREEE (reference sequence). There are 15 residues in the CDR3. The J segment lost 4 bases and the V segment lost 4 bases, leaving 6 bases of the junction unmatched. The DNA of the CDR3 is TGTGCCAGCAGCCCGGGGGGGCCGGGCACCGGGGAGCTGTTTTTT. It codes for CASSPGGPGTGELFF.

This rearrangement joins TRBV6-5 to TRBJ2-7; perhaps TRBD1 as D (7 bases). This CDR3 is built from 15 residues. The germline V gene encodes CDR1 MNHEY and CDR2 SVGAGI. Trimming removed 6 bases from V and 6 bases from J, with 21 bases in between. CDR3 coding DNA: TGTGCCAGCAGCTACGGGGGACAGTCCCCAGCCGAGCAGTACTTC. It yields the protein CASSYGGQSPAEQYF.

This clone was detected only a few times. At one boundary the junction diverges from the germline segment, which might be a read error. The chain employs TRBV7-7 and TRBJ2-3, with 8 bases identical to TRBD1. Per germline, CDR1 SSHAT and CDR2 FNYEAQ (reference sequence). This CDR3 has 12 amino acids. CDR3 residues: CASSDRGDTQYF. CDR3 DNA sequence: TGTGCTAGCAGCGACAGGGGAGATACGCAGTATTTT.

This chain joins TRBV5-4 and TRBJ2-7, with TRBD2 matching 11 bases. The CDR3 is 15 amino acids. CDR1 and CDR2 from the germline V gene are SGHNT and YYREEE (reference sequence). V dropped 3 bases and J dropped 3; count of bases not matched to a gene: 5. The CDR3 DNA reads TGTGCCAGCAGCTCACAGGGGACTAGCGGCTACGAGCAGTACTTC. Protein product: CASSSQGTSGYEQYF.

The rearrangement joins TRBV11-3 to TRBJ1-6; no reliable D call. Per germline, CDR1 SGHNT and CDR2 YENEEA. The CDR3 is made up of 12 amino acids. Trimming left V 5 bases short and J 6 bases short, with 5 bases between. CDR3 protein: CASSRPNSPLHF. The CDR3 coding sequence is TGTGCCAGCAGCCGACCTAATTCACCCCTCCACTTT.

The sample holds a few counts of this clone. The CDR3 DNA follows: TGTGCCAGCAGCCTGCATGGAAAGGTCAATCAGCCCCAGCATTTT. It yields the protein CASSLHGKVNQPQHF. This chain uses TRBV7-8 with TRBJ1-5, with D hard to call. In germline, CDR1 is SGHVS, CDR2 FQNEAQ. The CDR3 is 15 residues long. The V end was cut by 5 bases, the J end by 3 bases, with 14 bases between.

This chain connects TRBV4-2 to TRBJ1-6; D is undetermined. The CDR3 contains 16 residues. V lost 4 bases and J 0 bases, leaving 10 bases between the germline ends. Germline CDR1 LGHNA, CDR2 YNFKEQ. CDR3 sequence: CASSPGRSSYNSPLHF. The CDR3 DNA follows: TGTGCCAGCAGCCCCGGGAGGAGCTCCTATAATTCACCCCTCCACTTT.

The chain combines TRBV7-3 with TRBJ2-3, with TRBD2 identical over 12 bases. Per the germline V gene, CDR1 is SGHTA and CDR2 is FQGTGA. Losses at the gene ends were 5 bases for V and 3 bases for J; bases not matched to a gene: 6. This CDR3 region has 16 residues. This CDR3 reads CASSRTSGAGTDTQYF. The CDR3, as DNA: TGTGCCAGCAGCCGGACTAGCGGGGCTGGGACAGATACGCAGTATTTT.

The chain couples TRBV21-1 to TRBJ1-1. TRBV21-1 is reported as a pseudogene. This CDR3 is built from 11 residues. The CDR3 region is CASISSPPAFF. The CDR3 region has the DNA TGTGCCAGCATTTCTTCCCCCCCAGCTTTCTTT.

The chain uses TRBV9 and TRBJ2-3; the match to TRBD2 covers 10 bases. Germline V gene lookup returns CDR1 SGDLS and CDR2 YYNGEE. V gave up 2 bases and J gave up 2 bases; unmatched junction bases: 5. The CDR3 is 16 amino acids. The CDR3 region is CASSVRLAGPTDTQYF. Written as DNA, the CDR3 is TGTGCCAGCAGCGTTAGACTAGCGGGTCCCACAGATACGCAGTATTTT.

V usage is TRBV7-2 and J usage is TRBJ2-7; D may be TRBD1 or TRBD2 (6 bases each). Per the germline V gene, CDR1 is SGHTA and CDR2 is FQGNSA. Trimming took off 2 bases at V and 5 bases at J, with 13 bases between the two ends. The CDR3 is 14 residues long. The CDR3 sequence: CASSLTGGPHEQYF. In DNA form, the CDR3 reads TGTGCCAGCAGCTTAACCGGGGGCCCCCACGAGCAGTACTTC.

The gene calls are TRBV9 and TRBJ2-1, with D possibly being TRBD1 (6 bases). V was trimmed by 5 bases and J by 5 bases, leaving 11 bases between them. Germline CDR1 is SGDLS and CDR2 is YYNGEE. The CDR3 loop spans 13 amino acids. The CDR3 protein is CASRATGDNEQFF. The CDR3 coding sequence is TGTGCCAGCAGGGCGACAGGCGACAATGAGCAGTTCTTC.

The CDR3 loop reads CASSARLTPGDGYTF. CDR3 DNA: TGTGCCAGCAGCGCACGACTCACTCCAGGGGATGGCTACACCTTC. This chain uses TRBV9 with TRBJ1-2, with a possible D match to TRBD1 (6 bases). V was trimmed by 3 bases and J by 6 bases, leaving 18 bases between them. The CDR3 has 15 amino acids. Germline V gene lookup returns CDR1 SGDLS and CDR2 YYNGEE.

The chain joins TRBV7-1 to TRBJ1-2, with a weak D call TRBD1 (5 bases). TRBV7-1 is designated an ORF whose function remains uncertain. The V and J ends lost 4 bases and 5 bases respectively, with 14 bases between them. The CDR3 consists of 14 residues. CDR3 bases: TGTGCCAGCAGCTTAGGGACGGGGACTTATGGCTACACCTTC. It specifies CASSLGTGTYGYTF.

This clone has just one count. The gene calls are TRBV5-1 and TRBJ1-4; D not certain. The CDR3 is made up of 14 amino acids. Trimming took 2 bases from V and 0 from J, leaving 5 bases between them. Germline V gives CDR1 SGHRS, CDR2 YFSETQ. CDR3 sequence: CASSFGSTNEKLFF. The CDR3 nucleotides are TGCGCCAGCAGCTTTGGCTCAACTAATGAAAAACTGTTTTTT.

Only one count was recorded for this clone. The V gene is TRBV5-1, the J gene TRBJ2-1; D remains ambiguous. Germline CDR1 SGHRS, CDR2 YFSETQ. V was trimmed by 4 bases and J by 6 bases, leaving 20 bases between them. CDR3 length: 16 amino acids. The CDR3 sequence: CASSPPVTLSGNEQFF. The CDR3 DNA sequence: TGCGCCAGCAGCCCCCCCGTGACTCTCTCCGGCAATGAGCAGTTCTTC.

This clone was observed a handful of times. The chain has TRBV7-9 and TRBJ1-1; D might be TRBD1 (6 bases). V was shortened by 6 bases and J by 4 bases, with 15 bases between the two germline ends. The CDR3 is 14 amino acids. CDR1 and CDR2 (germline): SEHNR, FQNEAQ (reference sequence). CDR3 residues: CASRFAAGATEAFF. CDR3 DNA sequence: TGTGCCAGCAGATTCGCAGCAGGGGCCACTGAAGCTTTCTTT.